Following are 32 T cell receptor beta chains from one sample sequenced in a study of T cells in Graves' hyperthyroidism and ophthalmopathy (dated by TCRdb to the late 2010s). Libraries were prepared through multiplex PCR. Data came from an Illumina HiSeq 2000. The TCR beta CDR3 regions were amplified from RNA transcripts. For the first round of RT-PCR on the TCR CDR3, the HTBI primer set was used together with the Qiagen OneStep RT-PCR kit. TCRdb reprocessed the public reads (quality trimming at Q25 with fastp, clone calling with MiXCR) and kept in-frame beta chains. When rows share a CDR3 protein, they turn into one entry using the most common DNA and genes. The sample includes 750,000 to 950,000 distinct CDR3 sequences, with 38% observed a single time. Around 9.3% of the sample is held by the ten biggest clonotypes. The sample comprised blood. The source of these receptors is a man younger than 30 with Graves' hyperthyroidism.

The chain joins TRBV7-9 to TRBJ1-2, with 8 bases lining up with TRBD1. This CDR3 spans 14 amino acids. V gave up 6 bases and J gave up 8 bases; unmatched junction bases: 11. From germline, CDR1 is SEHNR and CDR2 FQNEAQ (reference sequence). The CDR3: CASSPGQGGDGYTF. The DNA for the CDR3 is TGTGCCAGCAGTCCCGGACAGGGCGGTGACGGCTACACCTTC.

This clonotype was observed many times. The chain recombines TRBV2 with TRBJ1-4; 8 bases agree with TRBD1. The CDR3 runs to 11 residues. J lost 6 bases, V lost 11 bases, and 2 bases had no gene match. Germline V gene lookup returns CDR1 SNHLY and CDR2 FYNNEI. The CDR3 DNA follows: TGTGCCTCAGGGGGCCATGAAAAACTGTTTTTT. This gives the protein CASGGHEKLFF. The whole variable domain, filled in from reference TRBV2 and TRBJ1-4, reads EPEVTQTPSHQVTQMGQEVILRCVPISNHLYFYWYRQILGQKVEFLVSFYNNEISEKSEIFDDQFSVERPDGSNFTLKIRSTKLEDSAMYFCASGGHEKLFFGSGTQLSVL.

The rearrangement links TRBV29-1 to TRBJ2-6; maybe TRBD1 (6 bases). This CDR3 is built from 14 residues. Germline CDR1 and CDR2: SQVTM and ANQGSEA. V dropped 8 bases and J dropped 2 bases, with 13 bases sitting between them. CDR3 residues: CSQAPGAGANVLTF. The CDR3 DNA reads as TGCAGCCAAGCCCCAGGGGCTGGGGCCAACGTCCTGACTTTC. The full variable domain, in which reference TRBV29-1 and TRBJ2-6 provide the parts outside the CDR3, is SAVISQKPSRDICQRGTSLTIQCQVDSQVTMMFWYRQQPGQSLTLIATANQGSEATYESGFVIDKFPISRPNLTFSTLTVSNMSPEDSSIYLCSQAPGAGANVLTFGAGSRLTVL.

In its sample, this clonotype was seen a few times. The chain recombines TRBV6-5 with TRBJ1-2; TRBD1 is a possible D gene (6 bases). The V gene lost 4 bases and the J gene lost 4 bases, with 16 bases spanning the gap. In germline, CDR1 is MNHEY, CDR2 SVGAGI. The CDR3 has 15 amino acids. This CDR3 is CASSSGTPAVYGYTF. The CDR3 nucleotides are TGTGCCAGCAGTTCCGGGACACCCGCAGTCTATGGCTACACCTTC.

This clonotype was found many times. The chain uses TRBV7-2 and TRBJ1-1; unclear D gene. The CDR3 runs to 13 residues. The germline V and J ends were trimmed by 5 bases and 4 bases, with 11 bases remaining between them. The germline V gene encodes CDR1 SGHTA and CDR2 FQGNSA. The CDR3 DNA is TGTGCCAGCAGCCAAAGATACGGCACTGAAGCTTTCTTT. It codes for CASSQRYGTEAFF.

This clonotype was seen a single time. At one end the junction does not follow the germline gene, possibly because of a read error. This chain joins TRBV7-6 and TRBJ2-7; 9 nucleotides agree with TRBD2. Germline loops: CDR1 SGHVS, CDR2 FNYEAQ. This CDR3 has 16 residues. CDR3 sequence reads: CASSFGSGSHSCEQYF. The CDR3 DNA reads TGCGCCAGCAGCTTCGGTAGCGGGAGCCACAGCTGCGAGCAGTACTTC.

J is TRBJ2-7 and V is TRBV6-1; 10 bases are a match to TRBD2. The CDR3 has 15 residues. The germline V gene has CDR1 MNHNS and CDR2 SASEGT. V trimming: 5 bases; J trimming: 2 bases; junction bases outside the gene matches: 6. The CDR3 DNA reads TGTGCCAGCAGTCCTTCTAGCGGGGGACCCTACGAGCAGTACTTC. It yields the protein CASSPSSGGPYEQYF.

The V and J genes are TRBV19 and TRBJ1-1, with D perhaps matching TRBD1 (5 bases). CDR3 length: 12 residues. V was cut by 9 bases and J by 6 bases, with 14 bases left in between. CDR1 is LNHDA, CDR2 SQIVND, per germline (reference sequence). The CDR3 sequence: CASTASGAEAFF. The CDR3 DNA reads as TGTGCCAGCACGGCCTCGGGGGCTGAAGCTTTCTTT.

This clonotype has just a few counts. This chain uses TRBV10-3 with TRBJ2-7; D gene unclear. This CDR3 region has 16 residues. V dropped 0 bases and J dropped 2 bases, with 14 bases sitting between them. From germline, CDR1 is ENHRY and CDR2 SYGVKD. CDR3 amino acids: CAISESTTVDTYEQYF. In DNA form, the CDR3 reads TGTGCCATCAGTGAGTCGACCACAGTTGATACCTACGAGCAGTACTTC.

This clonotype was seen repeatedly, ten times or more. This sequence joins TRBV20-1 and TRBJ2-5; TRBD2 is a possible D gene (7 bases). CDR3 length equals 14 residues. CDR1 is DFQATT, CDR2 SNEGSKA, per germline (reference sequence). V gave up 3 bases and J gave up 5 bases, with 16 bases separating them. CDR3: CSARRVGGRETQYF. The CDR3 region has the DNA TGCAGTGCTAGGAGGGTCGGGGGGCGGGAGACCCAGTACTTC.

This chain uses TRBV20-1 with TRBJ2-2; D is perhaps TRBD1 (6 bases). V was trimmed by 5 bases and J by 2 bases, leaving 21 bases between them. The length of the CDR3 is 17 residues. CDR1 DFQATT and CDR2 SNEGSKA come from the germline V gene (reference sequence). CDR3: CSAPCPTGECNTGELFF. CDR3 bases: TGCAGTGCTCCCTGCCCGACAGGAGAATGCAACACCGGGGAGCTGTTTTTT.

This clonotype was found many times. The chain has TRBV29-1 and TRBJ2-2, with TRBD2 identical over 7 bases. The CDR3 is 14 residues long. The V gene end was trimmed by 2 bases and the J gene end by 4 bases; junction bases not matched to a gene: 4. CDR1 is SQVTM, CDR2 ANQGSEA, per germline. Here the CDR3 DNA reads TGCAGCGTTGAAAGCGGGGTAGCCACCGGGGAGCTGTTTTTT. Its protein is CSVESGVATGELFF.

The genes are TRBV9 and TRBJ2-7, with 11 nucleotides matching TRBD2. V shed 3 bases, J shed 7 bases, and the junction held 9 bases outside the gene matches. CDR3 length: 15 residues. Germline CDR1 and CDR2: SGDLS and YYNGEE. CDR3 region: CASSATGTSGLEQYF. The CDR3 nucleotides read TGTGCCAGCAGCGCAACCGGGACTAGCGGCCTGGAGCAGTACTTC. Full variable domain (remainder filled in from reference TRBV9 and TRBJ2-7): DSGVTQTPKHLITATGQRVTLRCSPRSGDLSVYWYQQSLDQGLQFLIQYYNGEERAKGNILERFSAQQFPDLHSELNLSSLELGDSALYFCASSATGTSGLEQYFGPGTRLTVT.

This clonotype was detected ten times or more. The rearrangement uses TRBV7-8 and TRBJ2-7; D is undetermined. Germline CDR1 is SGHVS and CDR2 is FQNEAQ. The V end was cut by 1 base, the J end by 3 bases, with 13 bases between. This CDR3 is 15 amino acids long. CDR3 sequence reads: CASSLESGRGYEQYF. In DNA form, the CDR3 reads TGTGCCAGCAGCTTAGAATCGGGCAGAGGCTACGAGCAGTACTTC.

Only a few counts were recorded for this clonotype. The chain's CDR3 is CASSFHQDQPQHF. In DNA, the CDR3 is TGTGCCAGCAGCTTTCATCAGGATCAGCCCCAGCATTTT. The chain uses TRBV13 and TRBJ1-5; D is unresolved. The CDR3 covers 13 residues. The germline V gene encodes CDR1 PRHDT and CDR2 FYEKMQ (reference sequence). The germline V and J ends were trimmed by 3 bases and 5 bases, with 8 bases remaining between them. Full variable domain (missing parts from reference TRBV13 and TRBJ1-5): AAGVIQSPRHLIKEKRETATLKCYPIPRHDTVYWYQQGPGQDPQFLISFYEKMQSDKGSIPDRFSAQQFSDYHSELNMSSLELGDSALYFCASSFHQDQPQHFGDGTRLSIL.

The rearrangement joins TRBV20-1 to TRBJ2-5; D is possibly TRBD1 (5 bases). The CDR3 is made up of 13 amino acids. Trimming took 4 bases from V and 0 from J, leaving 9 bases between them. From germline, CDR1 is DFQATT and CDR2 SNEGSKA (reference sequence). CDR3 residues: CSAKPGYQETQYF. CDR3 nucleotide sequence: TGCAGTGCTAAGCCAGGGTACCAAGAGACCCAGTACTTC.

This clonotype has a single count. CDR3 residues: CAIQRESSEQFF. DNA of the CDR3: TGCGCCATCCAGCGGGAGAGTAGTGAGCAGTTCTTC. The V call is TRBV10-2, the J call TRBJ2-1; 8 bases align to TRBD2. In germline, CDR1 is WSHSY, CDR2 SAAADI. This CDR3 is built from 12 residues. V was pared by 10 bases and J by 9 bases, with 8 bases of the junction left unmatched.

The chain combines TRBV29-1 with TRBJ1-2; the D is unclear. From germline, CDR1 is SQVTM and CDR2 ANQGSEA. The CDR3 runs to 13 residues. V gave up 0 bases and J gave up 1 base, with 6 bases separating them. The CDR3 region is CSVEDWNNYGYTF. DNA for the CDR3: TGCAGCGTTGAAGACTGGAATAACTATGGCTACACCTTC.

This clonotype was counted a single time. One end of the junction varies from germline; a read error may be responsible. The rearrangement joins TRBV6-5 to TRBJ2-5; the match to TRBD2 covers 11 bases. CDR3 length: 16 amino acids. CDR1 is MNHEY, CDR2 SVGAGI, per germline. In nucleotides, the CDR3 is TGTGCAAGCAGTTTGACTAGCGGGAACGAGTTAGAGACCCAGTACTTC. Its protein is CASSLTSGNELETQYF.

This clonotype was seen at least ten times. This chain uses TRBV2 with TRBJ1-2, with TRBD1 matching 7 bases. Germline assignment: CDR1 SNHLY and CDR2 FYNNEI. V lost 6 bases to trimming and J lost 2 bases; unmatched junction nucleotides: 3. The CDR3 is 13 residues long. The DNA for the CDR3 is TGTGCCAGCAGCGGACAGGAGAACTATGGCTACACCTTC. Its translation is CASSGQENYGYTF.

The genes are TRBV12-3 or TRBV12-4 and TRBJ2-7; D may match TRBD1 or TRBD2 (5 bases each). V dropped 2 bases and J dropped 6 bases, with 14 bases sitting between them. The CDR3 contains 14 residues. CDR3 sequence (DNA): TGTGCCAGCAGTTTAACGGGGCTCTATGGCGAGCAGTACTTC. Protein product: CASSLTGLYGEQYF.

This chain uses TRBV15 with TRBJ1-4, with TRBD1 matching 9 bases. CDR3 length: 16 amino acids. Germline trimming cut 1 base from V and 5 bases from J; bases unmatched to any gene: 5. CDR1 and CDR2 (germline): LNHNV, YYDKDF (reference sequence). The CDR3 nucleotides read TGTGCCACCAGCAGAGCTCAGACAGGGGGGAATGAAAAACTGTTTTTT. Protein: CATSRAQTGGNEKLFF.

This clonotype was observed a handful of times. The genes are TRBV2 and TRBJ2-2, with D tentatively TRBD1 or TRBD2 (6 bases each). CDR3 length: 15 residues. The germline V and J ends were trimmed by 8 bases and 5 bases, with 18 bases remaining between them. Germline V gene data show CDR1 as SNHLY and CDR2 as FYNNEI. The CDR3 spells CASDPTGAGTGELFF. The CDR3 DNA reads TGTGCCAGCGACCCCACGGGGGCGGGAACCGGGGAGCTGTTTTTT.

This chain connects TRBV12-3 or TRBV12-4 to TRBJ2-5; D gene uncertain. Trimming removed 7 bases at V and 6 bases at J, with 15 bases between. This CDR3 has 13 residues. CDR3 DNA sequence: TGTGCCAGCACCTGGACGGTGTGGCAGACCCAGTACTTC. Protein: CASTWTVWQTQYF.

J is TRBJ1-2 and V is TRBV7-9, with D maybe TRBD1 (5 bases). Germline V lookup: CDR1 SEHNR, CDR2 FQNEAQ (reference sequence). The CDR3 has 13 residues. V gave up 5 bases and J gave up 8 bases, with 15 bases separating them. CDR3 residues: CASSPSTDLGYTF. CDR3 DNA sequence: TGTGCCAGCAGCCCATCGACAGATCTGGGCTACACCTTC.

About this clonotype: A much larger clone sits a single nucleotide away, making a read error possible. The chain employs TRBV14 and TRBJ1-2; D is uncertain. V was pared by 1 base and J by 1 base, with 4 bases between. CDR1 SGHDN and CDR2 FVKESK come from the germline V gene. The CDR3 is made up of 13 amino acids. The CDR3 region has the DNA TGTGCCAGCAGCCAAGCCCATAACTATGGCTACACCTTC. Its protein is CASSQAHNYGYTF.

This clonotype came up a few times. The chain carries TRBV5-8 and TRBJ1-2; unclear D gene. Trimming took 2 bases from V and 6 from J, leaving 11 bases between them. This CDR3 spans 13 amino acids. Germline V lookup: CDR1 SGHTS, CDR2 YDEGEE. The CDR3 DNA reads TGTGCCAGCAGCTTCGAGGCAGATGATGGCTACACCTTC. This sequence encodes CASSFEADDGYTF.

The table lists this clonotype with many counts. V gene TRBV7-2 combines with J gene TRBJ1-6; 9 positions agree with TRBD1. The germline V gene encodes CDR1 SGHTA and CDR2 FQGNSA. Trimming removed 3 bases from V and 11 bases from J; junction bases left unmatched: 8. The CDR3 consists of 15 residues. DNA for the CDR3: TGTGCCAGCAGCTTCCTCGACAGGGGGGTTGCACCCCTCCACTTT. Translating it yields CASSFLDRGVAPLHF.

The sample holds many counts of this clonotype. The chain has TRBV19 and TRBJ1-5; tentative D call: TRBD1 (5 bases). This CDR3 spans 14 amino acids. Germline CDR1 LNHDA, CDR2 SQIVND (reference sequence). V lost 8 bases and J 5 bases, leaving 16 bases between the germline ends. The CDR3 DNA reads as TGTGCCAGTGGGGGGAGCCGGTCGTATCAGCCCCAGCATTTT. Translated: CASGGSRSYQPQHF.

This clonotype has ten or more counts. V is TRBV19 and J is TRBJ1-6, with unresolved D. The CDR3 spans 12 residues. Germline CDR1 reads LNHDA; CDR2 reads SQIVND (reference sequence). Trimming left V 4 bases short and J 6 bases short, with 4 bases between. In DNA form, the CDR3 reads TGTGCCAGTAGTACTCCTAATTCACCCCTCCACTTT. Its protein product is CASSTPNSPLHF.

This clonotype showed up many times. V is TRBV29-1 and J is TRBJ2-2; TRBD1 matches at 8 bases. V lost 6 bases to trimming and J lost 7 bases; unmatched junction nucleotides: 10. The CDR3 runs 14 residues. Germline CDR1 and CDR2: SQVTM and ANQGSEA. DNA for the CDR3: TGCAGCGTGTGCCCGACAGGGGAGGTCGGGGAGCTGTTTTTT. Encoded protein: CSVCPTGEVGELFF.

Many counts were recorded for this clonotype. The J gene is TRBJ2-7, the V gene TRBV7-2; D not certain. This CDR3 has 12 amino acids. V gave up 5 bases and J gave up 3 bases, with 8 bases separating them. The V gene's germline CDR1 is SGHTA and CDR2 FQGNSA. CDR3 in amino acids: CASSPPGYEQYF. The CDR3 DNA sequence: TGTGCCAGCAGCCCACCGGGCTACGAGCAGTACTTC.